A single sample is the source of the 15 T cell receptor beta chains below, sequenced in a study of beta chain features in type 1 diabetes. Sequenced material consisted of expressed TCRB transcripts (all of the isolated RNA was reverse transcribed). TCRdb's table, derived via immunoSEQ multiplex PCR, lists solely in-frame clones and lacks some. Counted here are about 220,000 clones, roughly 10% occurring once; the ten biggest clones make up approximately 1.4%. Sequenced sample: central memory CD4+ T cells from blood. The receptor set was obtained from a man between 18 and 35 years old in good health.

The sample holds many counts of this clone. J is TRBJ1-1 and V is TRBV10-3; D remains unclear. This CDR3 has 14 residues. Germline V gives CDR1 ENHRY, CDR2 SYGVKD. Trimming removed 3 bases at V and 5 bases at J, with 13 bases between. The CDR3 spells CAISDSPRQTEAFF. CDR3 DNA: TGTGCCATCAGTGACTCTCCTCGGCAGACTGAAGCTTTCTTT.

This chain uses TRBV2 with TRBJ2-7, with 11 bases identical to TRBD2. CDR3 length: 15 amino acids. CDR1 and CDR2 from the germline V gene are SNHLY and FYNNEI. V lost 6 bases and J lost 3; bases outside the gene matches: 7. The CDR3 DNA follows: TGTGCCAGCAGGGAGACTAGCGGGGTACACTACGAGCAGTACTTC. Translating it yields CASRETSGVHYEQYF.

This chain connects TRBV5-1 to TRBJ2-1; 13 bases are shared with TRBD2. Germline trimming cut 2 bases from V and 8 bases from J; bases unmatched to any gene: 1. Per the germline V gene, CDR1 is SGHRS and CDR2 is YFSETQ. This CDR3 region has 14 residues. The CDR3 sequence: CASSFGLAGDEQFF. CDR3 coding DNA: TGCGCCAGCAGCTTCGGACTAGCGGGAGATGAGCAGTTCTTC.

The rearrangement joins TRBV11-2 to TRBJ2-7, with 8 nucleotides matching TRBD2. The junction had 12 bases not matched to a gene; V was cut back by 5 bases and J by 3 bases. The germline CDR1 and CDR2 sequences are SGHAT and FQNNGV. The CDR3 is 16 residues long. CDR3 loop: CASSPGVDGRDYEQYF. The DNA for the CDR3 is TGTGCCAGCAGCCCGGGGGTGGACGGGAGGGACTACGAGCAGTACTTC.

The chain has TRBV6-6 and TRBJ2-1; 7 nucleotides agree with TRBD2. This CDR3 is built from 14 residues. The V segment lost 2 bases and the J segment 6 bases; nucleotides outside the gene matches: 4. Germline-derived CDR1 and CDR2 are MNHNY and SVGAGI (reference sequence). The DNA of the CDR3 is TGTGCCAGCAGTTACGGCGGGAGTCTCAATGAGCAGTTCTTC. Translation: CASSYGGSLNEQFF.

The CDR3 DNA follows: TGTGCCAGCAGCGGACAGGGCGCGACCCAGTACTTC. Translated: CASSGQGATQYF. This chain connects TRBV7-9 to TRBJ2-5, with 8 bases matching TRBD1. J lost 7 bases, V lost 5 bases, and 3 bases had no gene match. CDR3 length equals 12 residues. Germline loops: CDR1 SEHNR, CDR2 FQNEAQ (reference sequence).

The CDR3 sequence: CASSPRAGYNEQFF. As DNA, the CDR3 is TGCGCCAGCAGCCCACGGGCCGGATACAATGAGCAGTTCTTC. V usage is TRBV4-1 and J usage is TRBJ2-1, with D unclear. Germline V gene data show CDR1 as MGHRA and CDR2 as YSYEKL. V was shortened by 4 bases and J by 4 bases, with 11 bases between the two germline ends. The CDR3 covers 14 residues.

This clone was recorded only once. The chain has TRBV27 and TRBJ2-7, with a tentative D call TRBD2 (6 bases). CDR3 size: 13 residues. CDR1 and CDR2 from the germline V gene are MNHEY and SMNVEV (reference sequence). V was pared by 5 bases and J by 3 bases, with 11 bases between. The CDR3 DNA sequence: TGTGCCAGCAGTAAGTACGGGGGCTACGAGCAGTACTTC. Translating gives CASSKYGGYEQYF.

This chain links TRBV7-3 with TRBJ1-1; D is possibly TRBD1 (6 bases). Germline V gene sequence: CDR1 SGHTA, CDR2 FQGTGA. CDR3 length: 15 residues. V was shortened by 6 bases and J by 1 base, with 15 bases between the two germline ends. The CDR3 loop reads CASRKTGGPNTEAFF. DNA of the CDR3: TGTGCCAGCAGGAAAACTGGGGGCCCGAACACTGAAGCTTTCTTT.

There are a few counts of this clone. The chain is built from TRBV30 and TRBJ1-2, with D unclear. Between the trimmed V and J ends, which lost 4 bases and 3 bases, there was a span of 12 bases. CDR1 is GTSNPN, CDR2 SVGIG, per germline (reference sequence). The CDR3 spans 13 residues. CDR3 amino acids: CAWTAGTDYGYTF. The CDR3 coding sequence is TGTGCCTGGACAGCAGGCACGGACTATGGCTACACCTTC.

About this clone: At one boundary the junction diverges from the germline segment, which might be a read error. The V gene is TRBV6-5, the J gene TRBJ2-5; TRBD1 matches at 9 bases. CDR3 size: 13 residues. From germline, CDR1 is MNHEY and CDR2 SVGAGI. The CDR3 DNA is TGTGCCATCAGTCCGGGACAGGGAATTGCCCAGTACTTC. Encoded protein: CAISPGQGIAQYF.

CDR3 nucleotides: TGTGCCAGCAGCGTAGGGGACAGGGGGCGTTCGGATACGCAGTATTTT. Translation: CASSVGDRGRSDTQYF. V gene TRBV9 combines with J gene TRBJ2-3; 12 bases fit TRBD1. The CDR3 extends over 16 amino acids. Germline V lookup: CDR1 SGDLS, CDR2 YYNGEE. The junction had 5 bases not matched to a gene; V was cut back by 0 bases and J by 6 bases.

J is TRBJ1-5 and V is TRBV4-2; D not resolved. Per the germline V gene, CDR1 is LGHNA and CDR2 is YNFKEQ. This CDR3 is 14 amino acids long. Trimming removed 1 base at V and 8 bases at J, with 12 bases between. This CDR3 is CASSQGFSGEPQHF. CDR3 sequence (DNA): TGTGCCAGCAGCCAAGGTTTCTCCGGTGAGCCCCAGCATTTT.

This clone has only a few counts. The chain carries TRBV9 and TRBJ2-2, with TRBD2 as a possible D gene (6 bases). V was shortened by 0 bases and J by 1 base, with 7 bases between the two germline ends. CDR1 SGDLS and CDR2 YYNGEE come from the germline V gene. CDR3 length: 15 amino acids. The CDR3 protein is CASSVVGGNTGELFF. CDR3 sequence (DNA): TGTGCCAGCAGCGTAGTCGGGGGGAACACCGGGGAGCTGTTTTTT.

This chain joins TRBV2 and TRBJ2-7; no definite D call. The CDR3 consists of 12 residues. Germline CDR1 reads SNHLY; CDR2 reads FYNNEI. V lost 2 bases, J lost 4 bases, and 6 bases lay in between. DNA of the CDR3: TGTGCCAGCAGTGAAATTCCTTACGAGCAGTACTTC. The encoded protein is CASSEIPYEQYF.